This T cell receptor beta chain was captured by sequencing in a study of T cell responses to AZD1222 COVID-19 vaccine (dated by TCRdb to the early 2020s). Regarding the complete study: Because spike-specific TCR depth and breadth did not differ between the two schedules, AZD1222 recipients who got a second dose at roughly 4 weeks were pooled with those who got a second dose at roughly 12 weeks. TCR sequencing covered approximately 230 trial participants: around 210 given two doses of AZD1222 and 26 given two doses of MenACWY control vaccine. Trial participants were enrolled by age into 18-55, 56-69 and 70-plus year subgroups, with roughly 160, 29 and 62 TCR-sequenced participants respectively. General conclusions and limits of the study: Conclusions about previously exposed vaccinees are limited, since just a handful of AZD1222 recipients were seropositive for SARS-CoV-2 at baseline. In the small 56-69-year group, the increase in depth fell short of significance, most likely because of low power. Vaccine-associated CD4 TCRs spanned the whole spike protein, with dominant responses in regions 160-218 and 743-854. No day 14 peak-response samples were available, so repertoires were characterized only after the peak T cell response. Most participants were white British and females outnumbered males, and the authors suggested that clonal diversity may have been underestimated. Nearly half of unique spike-specific TCRs reportedly recognized epitopes outside regions mutated in the B.1.351 and B.1.1.7 variants. After two AZD1222 doses, spike-specific TCR breadth and depth were significantly higher than at day 0 and than in MenACWY recipients.

The CDR3 regions of human TCRbeta chains were subjected to immunosequencing. On the authors' methods: TCRs in the repertoires were compared against a reference library of SARS-CoV-2-specific TCRs that had been generated with the MIRA antigen-specificity platform. Breadth was defined as the fraction of unique TCRs that were SARS-CoV-2-associated, and depth was defined as the fraction of total T cells that were SARS-CoV-2-associated. Using the MIRA data, every spike-specific TCR was mapped to the spike region that the TCR reacted to and assigned to either a CD4 or a CD8 class. Log10-transformed breadth and depth values were compared by one-way ANOVA with Sidak's multiple comparisons tests. In its TCRdb copy, this immuneACCESS table keeps in-frame sequences only and misses some clones. Where compared with another copy, unresolved V genes explain less than half of these, and the others have no known cause. The V and J calls and clone size were taken over from that table, and D and trimming were inferred from the DNA. In all, the sample holds about 120,000 clones, and about 90% of those were seen once. The top ten hold roughly 8.9% of the sample.

According to the germline V gene (reference sequence), CDR1 reads GTSNPN and CDR2 reads SVGIG. V loses 5 bases of germline sequence and J loses 1 base, and the interval between the two ends is 14 bases. Spanning cysteine to phenylalanine, the CDR3 consists of 14 amino acids. Solely the CDR3 DNA is kept, with 42 bases framed from the first base. The sample's time point label, decoded: baseline before first vaccination. Samples from vaccinated people were obtained from the UK trials COV001 and COV002, which included a single-blind randomized controlled phase 2/3 trial of AZD1222 (ChAdOx1 nCoV-19) in healthy adults. Trial participant PBMC samples were collected at day 0 and day 28 after the second dose for TCRbeta chain sequencing. Details on this clone: The antigen this receptor binds is unknown. No base quality information exists; no much larger clone differs at one position.

This chain is built from TRBV30 and TRBJ1-1, with the D gene too uncertain to name. The sequence derives from an adult in good health. This material consisted of peripheral blood, taken on day 0 of AZD1222 vaccination. The CDR3 amino acid sequence is: CAWASYGRNTEAFF. The bases read TGTGCCTGGGCCTCCTATGGCAGGAACACTGAAGCTTTCTTT.